This T cell receptor beta chain was observed in a study of shared clonotypes between healthy human individuals. Whole-study findings and limits: Even with large depth, rarefaction showed that sorted-subset sequencing was incomplete. Memory subsets generally showed smaller estimated richness than naive subsets did.

All donors qualified as healthy HIV-negative adults and had experienced no recent acute infections or vaccinations. Points on this clone: Its antigen remains unidentified.

An assay was performed, and its level was deep. Only in-frame clones appear in the TCRdb table, and some are missing; sequencing was by immunoSEQ multiplex PCR. The data show about 2.3 million clones, with approximately 93% seen just once and 0.3% to 0.4% held by the top ten. The CDR3 sequence is 12 residues long. From germline, CDR1 is MNHNY and CDR2 SVGAGI (reference sequence). The ends were cut back, 5 bases at V and 5 bases at J, with 9 bases in the middle. The chain links TRBV6-6 to TRBJ2-5; D is undetermined. The sample comprised naive CD4+ T cells from PBMCs. As for subset: CD45RA+ positively selected. This TCR was recovered from a man younger than 35 in good health. Some clones in this sample may be carry-over from other donors' samples. The CDR3 spells CASSPFEETQYF. The CDR3 nucleotides are TGTGCCAGCAGTCCTTTTGAGGAGACCCAGTACTTC.